This T cell receptor (beta chain) was sequenced for a study of shared clonotypes between healthy human individuals. The overall study: Per-donor plates numbered three CD4 naive, three CD4 memory, two CD8 naive and one CD8 memory.

Only in-frame clones appear in the TCRdb table, and some are missing; sequencing was by immunoSEQ multiplex PCR. The repertoire has millions of clones, more than 80% of them found once; the top ten carry about 0.37%. Broader study findings: Clonotype sharing across donors was expected to vary with sequencing depth. Naive subsets generally had larger estimated richness than memory subsets.

About this clone: As yet, its antigen is unknown.

The sequence was obtained from a man between 18 and 29 years old in good health. Some clones in this sample may be carry-over from other donors' samples. The sample taken for sequencing was naive CD4+ T cells from PBMCs. The subset is: CD45RA+ positively selected.

CDR3 nucleotide sequence: TGTGCCAGCAGCCGATCTAGCGGAGCGTACAATGAGCAGTTCTTC. Amino acids: CASSRSSGAYNEQFF. The J gene is TRBJ2-1, the V gene TRBV11-3; 7 bases agree with TRBD2. The CDR3 length is 15 residues. The J segment lost 4 bases and the V segment lost 5 bases, leaving 8 bases of the junction unmatched. Germline CDR1 SGHNT, CDR2 YENEEA.